This entry concerns a single T cell receptor (beta chain). These data originate in a study of blood T cell repertoires in COVID-19. About the study: Spain, Italy and the United States supplied samples that represented acute and convalescent COVID-19. T cells, B-cell-depleted T cells, or PBMCs provided the cDNA or gDNA that served as material.

Original handling: It was from reference gene primer amplification that nucleated cell counts were estimated. The repertoire was sequenced with immunoSEQ multiplex PCR; TCRdb's copy has only in-frame clones and lacks some. The V and J calls and clone size come from that table; D and trimming were worked out from the DNA. The repertoire consists of approximately 97,000 clones, with around four fifths occurring once and the leading ten covering 4% to 5.5%. The germline CDR1 and CDR2 sequences are SGHKS and YYEKEE (reference sequence). The germline V and J ends were trimmed by 0 bases and 3 bases, with 17 bases remaining between them. This CDR3 has 17 residues.

The origin of this receptor is a human donor in a cohort sampled during active COVID-19. The chain is built from TRBV5-5 and TRBJ2-3; D might be TRBD2 (5 bases). Sequencing input: peripheral blood. The CDR3 DNA is TGTGCCAGCAGCTTGGATTCTGCCTCGGGGTGGACAGATACGCAGTATTTT. The encoded protein is CASSLDSASGWTDTQYF.